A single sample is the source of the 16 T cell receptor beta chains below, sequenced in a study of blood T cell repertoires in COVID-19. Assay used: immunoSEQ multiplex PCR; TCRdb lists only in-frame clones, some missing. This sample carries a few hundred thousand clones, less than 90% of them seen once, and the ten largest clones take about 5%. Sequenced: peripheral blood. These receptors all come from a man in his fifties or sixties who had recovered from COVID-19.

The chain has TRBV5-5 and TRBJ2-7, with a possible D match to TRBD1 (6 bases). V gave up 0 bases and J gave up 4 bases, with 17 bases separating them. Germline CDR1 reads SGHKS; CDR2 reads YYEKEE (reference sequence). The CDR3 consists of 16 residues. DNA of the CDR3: TGTGCCAGCAGCTTGGGGCCAGGGGTGGATGCGTACGAGCAGTACTTC. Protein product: CASSLGPGVDAYEQYF.

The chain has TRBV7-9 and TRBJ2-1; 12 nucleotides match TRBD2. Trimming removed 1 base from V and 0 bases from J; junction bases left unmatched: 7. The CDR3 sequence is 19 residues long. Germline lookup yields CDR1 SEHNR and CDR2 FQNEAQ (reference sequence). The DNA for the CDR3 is TGTGCCAGCAGCTTAGTGACTAGCGGGAGAGGTACCTCCTACAATGAGCAGTTCTTC. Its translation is CASSLVTSGRGTSYNEQFF.

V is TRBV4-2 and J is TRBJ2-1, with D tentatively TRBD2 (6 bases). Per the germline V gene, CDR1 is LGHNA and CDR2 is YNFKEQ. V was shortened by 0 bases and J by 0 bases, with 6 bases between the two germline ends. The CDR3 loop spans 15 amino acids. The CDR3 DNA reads TGTGCCAGCAGCCAAGAGGGGGGCTCCTACAATGAGCAGTTCTTC. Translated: CASSQEGGSYNEQFF.

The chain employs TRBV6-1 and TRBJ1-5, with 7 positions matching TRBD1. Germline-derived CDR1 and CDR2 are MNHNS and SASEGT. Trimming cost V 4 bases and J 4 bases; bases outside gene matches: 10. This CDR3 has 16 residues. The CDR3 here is CASSVQGEGGNQPQHF. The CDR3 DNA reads TGTGCCAGCAGTGTGCAGGGGGAAGGAGGGAATCAGCCCCAGCATTTT.

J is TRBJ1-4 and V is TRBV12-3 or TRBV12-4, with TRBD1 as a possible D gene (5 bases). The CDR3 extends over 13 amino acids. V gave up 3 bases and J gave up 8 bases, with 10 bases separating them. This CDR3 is CASSFRAGEKLFF. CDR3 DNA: TGTGCCAGCAGTTTCAGGGCGGGAGAAAAACTGTTTTTT.

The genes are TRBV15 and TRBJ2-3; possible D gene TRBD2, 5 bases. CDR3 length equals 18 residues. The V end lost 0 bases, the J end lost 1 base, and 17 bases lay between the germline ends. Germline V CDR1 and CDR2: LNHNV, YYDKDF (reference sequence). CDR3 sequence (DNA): TGTGCCACCAGCAGAGATAGAGGGCCTGGTGGAGGCACAGATACGCAGTATTTT. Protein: CATSRDRGPGGGTDTQYF.

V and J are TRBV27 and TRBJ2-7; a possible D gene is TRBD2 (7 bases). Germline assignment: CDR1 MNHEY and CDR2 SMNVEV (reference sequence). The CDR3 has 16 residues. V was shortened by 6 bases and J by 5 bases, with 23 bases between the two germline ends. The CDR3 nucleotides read TGTGCCAGCAGGGGGGGGAGACAGGCTCTAGGGGACGAGCAGTACTTC. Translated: CASRGGRQALGDEQYF.

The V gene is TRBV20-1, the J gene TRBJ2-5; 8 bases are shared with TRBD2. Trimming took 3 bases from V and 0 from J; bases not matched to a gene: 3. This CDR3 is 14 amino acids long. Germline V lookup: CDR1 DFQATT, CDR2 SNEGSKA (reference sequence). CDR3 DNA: TGCAGTGCTAGTCCACTAGCGGACCAAGAGACCCAGTACTTC. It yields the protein CSASPLADQETQYF.

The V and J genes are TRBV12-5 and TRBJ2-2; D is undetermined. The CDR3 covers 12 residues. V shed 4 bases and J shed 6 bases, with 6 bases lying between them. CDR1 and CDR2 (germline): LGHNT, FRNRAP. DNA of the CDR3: TGTGCTAGTGGTTCTCTTGCCGGGGAGCTGTTTTTT. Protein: CASGSLAGELFF.

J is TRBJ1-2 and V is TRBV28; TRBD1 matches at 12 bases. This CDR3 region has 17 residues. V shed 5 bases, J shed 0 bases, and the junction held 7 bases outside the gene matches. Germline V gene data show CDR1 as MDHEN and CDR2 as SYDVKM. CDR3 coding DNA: TGTGCCAGCAGTGACCCGGGACAGGGGGCTTCTAACTATGGCTACACCTTC. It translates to CASSDPGQGASNYGYTF.

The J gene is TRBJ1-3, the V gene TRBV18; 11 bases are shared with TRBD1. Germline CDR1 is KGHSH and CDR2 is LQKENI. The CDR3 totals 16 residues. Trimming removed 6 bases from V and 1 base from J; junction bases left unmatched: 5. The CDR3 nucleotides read TGTGCCAGCTCCCCAGGACAGGGGGCGTCTGGAAACACCATATATTTT. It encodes CASSPGQGASGNTIYF.

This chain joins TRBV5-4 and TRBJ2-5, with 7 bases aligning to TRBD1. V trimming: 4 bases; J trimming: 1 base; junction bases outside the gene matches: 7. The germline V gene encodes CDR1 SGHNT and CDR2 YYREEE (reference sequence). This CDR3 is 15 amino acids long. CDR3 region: CASSQTGDSQETQYF. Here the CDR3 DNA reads TGTGCCAGCAGCCAAACTGGGGACAGCCAAGAGACCCAGTACTTC.

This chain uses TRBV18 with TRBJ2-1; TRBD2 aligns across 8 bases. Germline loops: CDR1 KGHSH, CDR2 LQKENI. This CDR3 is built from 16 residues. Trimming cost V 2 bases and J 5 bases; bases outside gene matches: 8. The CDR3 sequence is CASSPKAGVSHNEQFF. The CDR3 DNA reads TGTGCCAGCTCACCAAAAGCGGGAGTTAGTCACAATGAGCAGTTCTTC.

The CDR3 reads CASRIRQGNSPLHF. CDR3 bases: TGTGCCAGCAGGATTAGACAGGGTAATTCACCCCTCCACTTT. This chain joins TRBV2 and TRBJ1-6; TRBD1 matches at 7 bases. Germline V gives CDR1 SNHLY, CDR2 FYNNEI. This CDR3 spans 14 amino acids. V was pared by 6 bases and J by 6 bases, with 5 bases of the junction left unmatched.

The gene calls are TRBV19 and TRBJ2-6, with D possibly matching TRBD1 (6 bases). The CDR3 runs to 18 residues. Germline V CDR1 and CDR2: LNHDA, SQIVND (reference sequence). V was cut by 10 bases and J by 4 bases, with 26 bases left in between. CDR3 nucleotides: TGTGCCACCACCGCCTTGGGCAGGGGATTCCGGGGGGCCAACGTCCTGACTTTC. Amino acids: CATTALGRGFRGANVLTF.

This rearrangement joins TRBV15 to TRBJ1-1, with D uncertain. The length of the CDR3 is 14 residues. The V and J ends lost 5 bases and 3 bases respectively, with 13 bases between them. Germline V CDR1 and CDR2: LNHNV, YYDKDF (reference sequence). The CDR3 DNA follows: TGTGCCACCAGCCCCTTAGGGAGGGACACTGAAGCTTTCTTT. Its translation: CATSPLGRDTEAFF.